These T cell receptor beta chains were read from a single sample in a study of T cell changes during pregnancy in multiple sclerosis. Profiled with immunoSEQ multiplex PCR; TCRdb holds only in-frame clones, not every one. The sample has tens of thousands of clones, roughly nine tenths seen once. The sequences come from CD4+ T cells from peripheral blood mononuclear cells, collected in the first trimester of pregnancy. Receptor source: a female donor with multiple sclerosis, enrolled in a pregnancy study. The CDR3 runs from the conserved cysteine through the conserved F or W. D genes are given only for firm matches. Clone size is given for some rows only: seen once, a few or many times, or a class if the clone is expanded.

j_gene: TRBJ2-1
d_gene: TRBD2
v_gene: TRBV9
abundance: NA
CDR3nt: TGTGCCAGCAGCGTAGATTCTGCGGGAGGGGTCTACAATGAGCAGTTCTTC
CDR3aa: CASSVDSAGGVYNEQFF

j_gene: TRBJ2-7
d_gene: NA
v_gene: TRBV11-3
abundance: once
CDR3nt: TGTGCCAGCAGCTTAGGACTCGGGGGAGGAATATCCTACGAGCAGTACTTC
CDR3aa: CASSLGLGGGISYEQYF

j_gene: TRBJ1-5
d_gene: NA
v_gene: TRBV19
abundance: NA
CDR3nt: TGTGCCAGTAGTATAGACGGCAGGTGGACAAGCAATCAGCCCCAGCATTTT
CDR3aa: CASSIDGRWTSNQPQHF

j_gene: TRBJ1-5
d_gene: TRBD1
v_gene: TRBV18
abundance: NA
CDR3nt: TGTGCCAGCTCATTCACTCCGGGACAGCAGAATCAGCCCCAGCATTTT
CDR3aa: CASSFTPGQQNQPQHF

j_gene: TRBJ1-1
d_gene: TRBD1
v_gene: TRBV5-4
abundance: NA
CDR3nt: TGTGCCAGCAGCCGCGAACAGGGGCACACTGAAGCTTTCTTT
CDR3aa: CASSREQGHTEAFF

j_gene: TRBJ1-1
d_gene: TRBD1
v_gene: TRBV10-2
abundance: few
CDR3nt: TGCGCCAGCAGTGAGAGACAGGGGGCGTTAACTGAAGCTTTCTTT
CDR3aa: CASSERQGALTEAFF

j_gene: TRBJ1-1
d_gene: TRBD1
v_gene: TRBV18
abundance: NA
CDR3nt: TGTGCCAGCTCACTGGGACAGCCGGGGAGCACTGAAGCTTTCTTT
CDR3aa: CASSLGQPGSTEAFF

j_gene: TRBJ1-2
d_gene: TRBD1
v_gene: TRBV7-9
abundance: NA
CDR3nt: TGTGCCAGCAGCCCGTCGGGACAGGCCGGGGGCTACACCTTC
CDR3aa: CASSPSGQAGGYTF

j_gene: TRBJ1-1
d_gene: NA
v_gene: TRBV7-2
abundance: NA
CDR3nt: TGTGCCAGCAGCCCTCGGACAGTTTTGAACACTGAAGCTTTCTTT
CDR3aa: CASSPRTVLNTEAFF

j_gene: TRBJ1-1
d_gene: TRBD1
v_gene: TRBV2
abundance: NA
CDR3nt: TGTGCCAGCCCGGGACAGGGGAACACTGAAGCTTTCTTT
CDR3aa: CASPGQGNTEAFF

j_gene: TRBJ1-1
d_gene: NA
v_gene: TRBV6-4
abundance: NA
CDR3nt: TGTGCCAGCGCAGCGGGGATGAACACTGAAGCTTTCTTT
CDR3aa: CASAAGMNTEAFF

j_gene: TRBJ2-2
d_gene: NA
v_gene: TRBV7-2
abundance: NA
CDR3nt: TGTGCCAGCAGCTCCCCCCCACTCTCCACCGGGGAGCTGTTTTTT
CDR3aa: CASSSPPLSTGELFF

j_gene: TRBJ1-6
d_gene: NA
v_gene: TRBV30
abundance: NA
CDR3nt: TGTGCCTGGAGGGAGGGGACTAGGTCATTGTCCCTCCACTTT
CDR3aa: CAWREGTRSLSLHF

j_gene: TRBJ2-1
d_gene: NA
v_gene: TRBV30
abundance: NA
CDR3nt: TGTGCCTGGAGCCGGGACTTCGTCGACAATGAGCAGTTCTTC
CDR3aa: CAWSRDFVDNEQFF

j_gene: TRBJ2-3
d_gene: TRBD1
v_gene: TRBV5-6
abundance: NA
CDR3nt: TGTGCCAGCAGCTTCCGGACAGGGAGCACAGATACGCAGTATTTT
CDR3aa: CASSFRTGSTDTQYF

j_gene: TRBJ1-2
d_gene: NA
v_gene: TRBV6-5
abundance: NA
CDR3nt: TGTGCCAGTGGGGAGCTTGGTAACTATGGCTACACCTTC
CDR3aa: CASGELGNYGYTF

j_gene: TRBJ1-5
d_gene: TRBD1
v_gene: TRBV18
abundance: NA
CDR3nt: TGTGCCAGCTCACTGGGACAGGGAGGGAATCAGCCCCAGCATTTT
CDR3aa: CASSLGQGGNQPQHF

j_gene: TRBJ1-5
d_gene: TRBD1
v_gene: TRBV27
abundance: NA
CDR3nt: TGTGCCAGTAGACAGGGAAACAGCAATCAGCCCCAGCATTTT
CDR3aa: CASRQGNSNQPQHF

j_gene: TRBJ2-7
d_gene: TRBD2
v_gene: TRBV4-1
abundance: NA
CDR3nt: TGCGCCAGCAGCCAAGACGGCGGGAGAAGATACGAGCAGTACTTC
CDR3aa: CASSQDGGRRYEQYF

j_gene: TRBJ2-6
d_gene: TRBD1
v_gene: TRBV18
abundance: NA
CDR3nt: TGTGCCAGCTCAACCACGGGACAGGGATCCTCCTCTGGGGCCAACGTCCTGACTTTC
CDR3aa: CASSTTGQGSSSGANVLTF

j_gene: TRBJ1-6
d_gene: NA
v_gene: TRBV25-1
abundance: once
CDR3nt: TGTGCCAGCAGTGAACAGGGGAATTCACCCCTCCACTTT
CDR3aa: CASSEQGNSPLHF

j_gene: TRBJ2-1
d_gene: TRBD2
v_gene: TRBV27
abundance: NA
CDR3nt: TGTGCCAGCACCCTCGGACTAGCGGGAGGCCTTACCTACAATGAGCAGTTCTTC
CDR3aa: CASTLGLAGGLTYNEQFF

j_gene: TRBJ1-3
d_gene: NA
v_gene: TRBV19
abundance: NA
CDR3nt: TGTGCCAGTAGTTTACAGGACCACTCTGGAAACACCATATATTTT
CDR3aa: CASSLQDHSGNTIYF

j_gene: TRBJ1-6
d_gene: TRBD1
v_gene: TRBV2
abundance: NA
CDR3nt: TGTGCCAGCAGTCTTGTCCATACAGGGGCATTATCACCCCTCCACTTT
CDR3aa: CASSLVHTGALSPLHF

j_gene: TRBJ2-5
d_gene: NA
v_gene: TRBV5-1
abundance: NA
CDR3nt: TGCGCCAGCAGCCCTAGCCCGGAGACCCAGTACTTC
CDR3aa: CASSPSPETQYF

j_gene: TRBJ1-6
d_gene: TRBD1
v_gene: TRBV2
abundance: NA
CDR3nt: TGTGCCAGCAGTCTACAGGGGTCCTATAATTCACCCCTCCACTTT
CDR3aa: CASSLQGSYNSPLHF

j_gene: TRBJ2-2
d_gene: TRBD1
v_gene: TRBV5-6
abundance: once
CDR3nt: TGTGCCAGCAGCTTGGTAGACAGGGGATACGGGGAGCTGTTTTTT
CDR3aa: CASSLVDRGYGELFF

j_gene: TRBJ2-7
d_gene: TRBD1
v_gene: TRBV7-9
abundance: NA
CDR3nt: TGTGCCAGCAGCTTAGCGAACGGGACAGGGGCCTACGAGCAGTACTTC
CDR3aa: CASSLANGTGAYEQYF

j_gene: TRBJ2-3
d_gene: NA
v_gene: TRBV30
abundance: NA
CDR3nt: TGTGCCTGGAGTGCGACTGCGGATACGCAGTATTTT
CDR3aa: CAWSATADTQYF

j_gene: TRBJ2-3
d_gene: TRBD2
v_gene: TRBV5-1
abundance: NA
CDR3nt: TGCGCCAGCAGCTTGGATTTACTAGCGGGAGGGTCAAGAGCCCCATCGCAGTATTTT
CDR3aa: CASSLDLLAGGSRAPSQYF

j_gene: TRBJ2-3
d_gene: TRBD1
v_gene: TRBV4-2
abundance: NA
CDR3nt: TGTGCCAGCAGCCCGGGACAGAGCACAGATACGCAGTATTTT
CDR3aa: CASSPGQSTDTQYF

j_gene: TRBJ2-4
d_gene: TRBD1
v_gene: TRBV4-3
abundance: NA
CDR3nt: TGCGCCAGCAGCCAAGGCCGACAGGGGGCAAACATTCAGTACTTC
CDR3aa: CASSQGRQGANIQYF

j_gene: TRBJ2-3
d_gene: TRBD2
v_gene: TRBV10-1
abundance: NA
CDR3nt: TGCGCCAGCAGGGACTTCCGACTAGCGGGGGACGAGGATACGCAGTATTTT
CDR3aa: CASRDFRLAGDEDTQYF

j_gene: TRBJ2-7
d_gene: TRBD2
v_gene: TRBV29-1
abundance: NA
CDR3nt: TGCAGCGGCCACGAGCGGGAATTTACCTACGAGCAGTACTTC
CDR3aa: CSGHEREFTYEQYF

j_gene: TRBJ2-1
d_gene: TRBD2
v_gene: TRBV29-1
abundance: NA
CDR3nt: TGCAGCTCTCTAGTAGTAGCGGGGTACAATGAGCAGTTCTTC
CDR3aa: CSSLVVAGYNEQFF

j_gene: TRBJ2-5
d_gene: TRBD1
v_gene: TRBV6-1
abundance: NA
CDR3nt: TGTGCCAGCAGTGGGGCGACGTGGACAGGGGGCGAGGAGACCCAGTACTTC
CDR3aa: CASSGATWTGGEETQYF

j_gene: TRBJ2-1
d_gene: NA
v_gene: TRBV5-1
abundance: NA
CDR3nt: TGCGCCAGCAGCGAATCTAGCGCCCGGAGCTCCTACAATGAGCAGTTCTTC
CDR3aa: CASSESSARSSYNEQFF

j_gene: TRBJ2-7
d_gene: NA
v_gene: TRBV30
abundance: NA
CDR3nt: TGTGCCTGGGGTCTAGGGGGACCGGGGGAGCAGTACTTC
CDR3aa: CAWGLGGPGEQYF

j_gene: TRBJ2-3
d_gene: TRBD2
v_gene: TRBV5-6
abundance: NA
CDR3nt: TGTGCCAGCAGCCGGGTCAGCGGGGGTGGGACAGATACGCAGTATTTT
CDR3aa: CASSRVSGGGTDTQYF

j_gene: TRBJ2-2
d_gene: TRBD2
v_gene: TRBV6-5
abundance: NA
CDR3nt: TGTGCCAGCACTCCCCGGGGAGGGCACACCGGGGAGCTGTTTTTT
CDR3aa: CASTPRGGHTGELFF

j_gene: TRBJ2-1
d_gene: TRBD2
v_gene: TRBV5-1
abundance: few
CDR3nt: TGCGCCAGCAGCTTTCAAACCGCAAGCGGGGCCTACAATGAGCAGTTCTTC
CDR3aa: CASSFQTASGAYNEQFF

j_gene: TRBJ2-1
d_gene: NA
v_gene: TRBV9
abundance: NA
CDR3nt: TGTGCCAGCAGCGTAGCGTCTAGTCTCTACAATGAGCAGTTCTTC
CDR3aa: CASSVASSLYNEQFF